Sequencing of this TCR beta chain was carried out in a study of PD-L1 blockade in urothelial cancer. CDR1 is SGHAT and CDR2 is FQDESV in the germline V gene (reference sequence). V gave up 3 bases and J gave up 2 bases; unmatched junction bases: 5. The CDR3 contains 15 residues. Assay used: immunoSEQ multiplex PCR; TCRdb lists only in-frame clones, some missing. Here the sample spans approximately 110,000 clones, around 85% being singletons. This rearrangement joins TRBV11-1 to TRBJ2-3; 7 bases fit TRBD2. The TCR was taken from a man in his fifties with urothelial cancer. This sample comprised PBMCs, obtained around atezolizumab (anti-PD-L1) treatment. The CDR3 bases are TGTGCCAGCAGCTTGCGGCGGGAGTACACAGATACGCAGTATTTT. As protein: CASSLRREYTDTQYF.